One and the same sample provided the 20 T cell receptor beta chains below, sequenced in a study of blood T cell repertoires in COVID-19. Profiled with immunoSEQ multiplex PCR; TCRdb holds only in-frame clones, not every one. This table holds 150,000 to 200,000 clones, 80% to 90% found once. The sequencing sample was made of peripheral blood. These TCRs come from a man in his fifties or sixties with active or convalescent COVID-19.

The chain employs TRBV18 and TRBJ1-2, with 10 nucleotides matching TRBD1. From germline, CDR1 is KGHSH and CDR2 LQKENI. The CDR3 consists of 12 residues. J was trimmed by 7 bases and V by 8 bases; bases with no gene match: 4. CDR3: CASQDRGLGYTF. The CDR3 nucleotides read TGTGCCAGCCAAGACAGGGGGCTTGGCTACACCTTC.

This clone appeared a few times. This chain uses TRBV7-2 with TRBJ1-4; TRBD1 matches 8 bases. The length of the CDR3 is 13 residues. After removal of 6 bases from V and 6 bases from J, the junction contained 3 bases not matched to a gene. Germline-derived CDR1 and CDR2 are SGHTA and FQGNSA. The CDR3, as DNA: TGTGCCAGCAGTGAGACAGGGGATGAAAAACTGTTTTTT. Protein product: CASSETGDEKLFF.

The chain combines TRBV11-2 with TRBJ1-6; weak D call: TRBD1 (6 bases). V was clipped by 6 bases and J by 9 bases, with 12 bases between them. CDR3 length equals 13 residues. Germline CDR1 SGHAT, CDR2 FQNNGV. CDR3 sequence reads: CASRTTGSSPLHF. CDR3 in DNA: TGTGCCAGCAGGACCACAGGGTCTTCACCCCTCCACTTT. The full variable domain, in which reference TRBV11-2 and TRBJ1-6 provide the parts outside the CDR3, is EAGVAQSPRYKIIEKRQSVAFWCNPISGHATLYWYQQILGQGPKLLIQFQNNGVVDDSQLPKDRFSAERLKGVDSTLKIQPAKLEDSAVYLCASRTTGSSPLHFGNGTRLTVT.

The chain has TRBV12-5 and TRBJ2-2; D is perhaps TRBD2 (6 bases). V lost 5 bases, J lost 2 bases, and 6 bases lay in between. The CDR3 extends over 13 amino acids. CDR1 and CDR2 (germline): LGHNT, FRNRAP. CDR3 nucleotide sequence: TGTGCTAGTGGTGCGGGAAACACCGGGGAGCTGTTTTTT. The encoded protein is CASGAGNTGELFF.

This chain connects TRBV4-1 to TRBJ1-3; no definite D call. The CDR3 length is 15 residues. Per the germline V gene, CDR1 is MGHRA and CDR2 is YSYEKL. V was clipped by 0 bases and J by 5 bases, with 11 bases between them. The CDR3 loop reads CASSQDGDLRNTIYF. The CDR3 DNA reads TGCGCCAGCAGCCAAGATGGAGATCTTCGAAACACCATATATTTT.

The V call is TRBV3-1 (or the pseudogene TRBV3-2), the J call TRBJ1-2; no definite D call. Germline values: CDR1 LGHDT, CDR2 YNNKEL (reference sequence). The V end was cut by 0 bases, the J end by 4 bases, with 6 bases between. This CDR3 contains 13 residues. In nucleotides, the CDR3 is TGTGCCAGCAGCCAAGAGGCCACCTATGGCTACACCTTC. Translation: CASSQEATYGYTF.

This clone was seen more than once but under ten times. The rearrangement joins TRBV7-2 to TRBJ1-3, with a tentative D call TRBD1 (6 bases). Trimming removed 4 bases from V and 4 bases from J, with 11 bases in between. The CDR3 length is 14 residues. The germline CDR1 and CDR2 sequences are SGHTA and FQGNSA. CDR3: CASSSNQGGNTIYF. CDR3 bases: TGTGCCAGCAGCTCTAACCAGGGGGGAAACACCATATATTTT.

V is TRBV28 and J is TRBJ1-1; no firm D call. The germline V gene encodes CDR1 MDHEN and CDR2 SYDVKM. V lost 9 bases to trimming and J lost 5 bases, with 7 bases between them. The CDR3 length is 10 residues. The CDR3 DNA is TGTGCCAGATCTCCGACTGAAGCTTTCTTT. It codes for CARSPTEAFF.

The chain employs TRBV28 and TRBJ2-5, with TRBD1 identical over 11 bases. The J segment lost 4 bases and the V segment lost 4 bases, leaving 5 bases of the junction unmatched. This CDR3 comprises 15 residues. CDR1 is MDHEN and CDR2 is SYDVKM in the germline V gene. The CDR3 spells CASSSPGTGGETQYF. As DNA, the CDR3 is TGTGCCAGCAGTTCCCCCGGGACAGGGGGAGAGACCCAGTACTTC.

V gene TRBV5-1 combines with J gene TRBJ2-5, with 12 positions matching TRBD2. CDR3 length: 16 amino acids. The V segment lost 0 bases and the J segment 4 bases; nucleotides outside the gene matches: 4. Looked up from germline, CDR1 is SGHRS and CDR2 is YFSETQ. Here the CDR3 reads CASSLGLAGVGETQYF. The CDR3 region has the DNA TGCGCCAGCAGCTTGGGACTAGCGGGAGTTGGAGAGACCCAGTACTTC.

The rearrangement joins TRBV27 to TRBJ1-5, with 8 nucleotides matching TRBD1. The CDR3 loop spans 16 amino acids. The ends lost 5 bases at V and 5 bases at J; junction bases unmatched: 11. CDR1 is MNHEY and CDR2 is SMNVEV in the germline V gene (reference sequence). CDR3 sequence reads: CASSVDRGTGYQPQHF. CDR3 nucleotides: TGTGCCAGCAGTGTAGACAGGGGAACAGGTTATCAGCCCCAGCATTTT.

The genes are TRBV6-1 and TRBJ1-2; maybe TRBD1 (5 bases). Germline values: CDR1 MNHNS, CDR2 SASEGT. Deletions cut 1 base from V and 7 bases from J, with 13 bases between. The CDR3 is 14 amino acids. DNA of the CDR3: TGTGCCAGCAGTGAAGGTTGGAAGCAGGGTGGCTACACCTTC. Translated, it gives CASSEGWKQGGYTF.

For the CDR3, the DNA is TGTGCCTGGACTATAGGACAGGGCGGGCTTGGGACGCAGTATTTT. It encodes CAWTIGQGGLGTQYF. This chain connects TRBV30 to TRBJ2-3, with TRBD1 identical over 8 bases. CDR1 is GTSNPN, CDR2 SVGIG, per germline (reference sequence). V gave up 4 bases and J gave up 9 bases; unmatched junction bases: 15. This CDR3 has 15 residues. The full variable domain, its missing parts supplied by reference TRBV30 and TRBJ2-3, is SQTIHQWPATLVQPVGSPLSLECTVEGTSNPNLYWYRQAAGRGLQLLFYSVGIGQISSEVPQNLSASRPQDRQFILSSKKLLLSDSGFYLCAWTIGQGGLGTQYFGPGTRLTVL.

This chain links TRBV29-1 with TRBJ1-2; 8 nucleotides align to TRBD1. This CDR3 region has 13 residues. Trimming at V came to 5 bases and at J to 7 bases, leaving 9 bases not matched to a gene. Germline V CDR1 and CDR2: SQVTM, ANQGSEA. The CDR3 DNA sequence: TGCAGCGTTCTCACAGGGGGAGGCGCTGGCTACACCTTC. Its translation is CSVLTGGGAGYTF.

The CDR3, as DNA: TGTGCCAGCAGTTTACGGGTGGAGAGCAATCAGCCCCAGCATTTT. It translates to CASSLRVESNQPQHF. The chain combines TRBV27 with TRBJ1-5; unclear D gene. Deletions cut 2 bases from V and 1 base from J, with 9 bases between. This CDR3 has 15 residues. Per the germline V gene, CDR1 is MNHEY and CDR2 is SMNVEV (reference sequence).

This chain connects TRBV18 to TRBJ2-2; D might be TRBD1 (5 bases). This CDR3 is built from 14 residues. CDR1 KGHSH and CDR2 LQKENI come from the germline V gene. Trimming took off 5 bases at V and 0 bases at J, with 7 bases between the two ends. The CDR3 bases are TGTGCCAGCTCAAAGACAGCGAACACCGGGGAGCTGTTTTTT. Protein: CASSKTANTGELFF.

This rearrangement joins TRBV7-3 to TRBJ2-5; D is uncertain. Trimming pared 4 bases from V and 4 bases from J, leaving 13 bases between. The CDR3 contains 14 residues. CDR1 and CDR2 from the germline V gene are SGHTA and FQGTGA. This CDR3 is CASSSRGSGETQYF. The CDR3 nucleotides read TGTGCCAGCAGCTCCCGAGGTTCGGGAGAGACCCAGTACTTC. The entire variable domain, with the rest obtained from reference TRBV7-3 and TRBJ2-5, is as follows: GAGVSQTPSNKVTEKGKYVELRCDPISGHTALYWYRQSLGQGPEFLIYFQGTGAADDSGLPNDRFFAVRPEGSVSTLKIQRTERGDSAVYLCASSSRGSGETQYFGPGTRLLVL.

Written as DNA, the CDR3 is TGTGCCAGCAGTTCAAGGGACAGGGTGTACTTC. Amino acids: CASSSRDRVYF. The V call is TRBV28, the J call TRBJ2-4, with 9 positions matching TRBD1. With V trimmed by 4 bases and J by 15 bases, 4 bases remained unmatched. CDR1 and CDR2 from the germline V gene are MDHEN and SYDVKM. The CDR3 is 11 amino acids.

The V gene is TRBV7-9, the J gene TRBJ1-1, with unresolved D. The CDR3 runs 13 residues. From germline, CDR1 is SEHNR and CDR2 FQNEAQ (reference sequence). Deletions cut 2 bases from V and 5 bases from J, with 9 bases between. The CDR3 nucleotides read TGTGCCAGCAGCTTAAGGATGGAGACTGAAGCTTTCTTT. Translated, it gives CASSLRMETEAFF.

The CDR3, as DNA: TGTGCCAGAAGCTTGGAACAGGGAGAATATAGCAATCAGCCCCAGCATTTT. Translation gives CARSLEQGEYSNQPQHF. V gene TRBV5-3 combines with J gene TRBJ1-5, with a weak D call TRBD1 (6 bases). TRBV5-3 is given ORF status, its function remaining uncertain. The CDR3 sequence is 17 residues long. V lost 0 bases and J lost 0, with 13 bases in between.